This TCR beta chain was captured by sequencing in a study of T-cell reconstitution after alpha-beta-depleted transplantation in children. Findings and limits, study-wide: Counts and diversity of T cells one year after transplant came mostly from newly produced T cells. Alpha-beta T cells about two months after transplant reportedly derived from several hundred expanded graft clones.

A TCRbeta library incorporating unique molecular identifiers was prepared. TCRdb reprocessed the PCR reads with MiXCR, giving one entry per CDR3 protein. In the table there are some 550,000 distinct CDR3 sequences, 20% to 25% of which are singletons. The CDR3 has 15 residues. Unmatched junction bases numbered 9, after V lost 5 bases and J lost 2 bases. CDR1 and CDR2 (germline): SQVTM, ANQGSEA. This clonotype was seen ten or more times. Its antigen is still unknown. This chain uses TRBV29-1 with TRBJ2-1, with TRBD2 identical over 7 bases. This specimen was PBMCs, mostly from graft donor cells, taken 360 days after TCRalphabeta/CD19-depleted stem cell transplant. The clonotype was recovered from a boy under two years old who had a stem cell transplant for acute myeloid leukemia, so the T cells may come from the graft donor. CDR3 nucleotide sequence: TGCAGCGTTCCAACCCTAGCGGTCCCCTACAATGAGCAGTTCTTC. It yields the protein CSVPTLAVPYNEQFF.